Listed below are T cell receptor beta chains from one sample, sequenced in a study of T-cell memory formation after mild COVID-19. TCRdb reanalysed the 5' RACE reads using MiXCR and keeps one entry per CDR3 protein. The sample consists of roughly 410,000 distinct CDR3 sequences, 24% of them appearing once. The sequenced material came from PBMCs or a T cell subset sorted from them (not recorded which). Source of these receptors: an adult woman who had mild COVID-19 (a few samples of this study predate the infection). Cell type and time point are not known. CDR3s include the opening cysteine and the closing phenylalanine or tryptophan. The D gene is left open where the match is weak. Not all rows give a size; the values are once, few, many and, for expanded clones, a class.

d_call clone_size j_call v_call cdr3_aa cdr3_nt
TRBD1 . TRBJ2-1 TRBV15 CATSRGGGGMNEQFF TGTGCCACCAGCAGAGGAGGGGGCGGAATGAATGAGCAGTTCTTC
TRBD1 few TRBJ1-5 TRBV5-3 CARSDRGKNQPQHF TGTGCCAGAAGCGACAGGGGCAAAAATCAGCCCCAGCATTTT
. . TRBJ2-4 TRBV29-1 CSASVADGNIQYF TGCAGCGCCAGCGTTGCAGACGGAAACATTCAGTACTTC
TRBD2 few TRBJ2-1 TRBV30 CAWSDGGLAVEQFF TGTGCCTGGAGTGACGGAGGACTAGCCGTTGAGCAGTTCTTC
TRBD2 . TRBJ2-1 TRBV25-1 CASSHSSGRPTEQFF TGTGCCAGCAGTCATAGCAGCGGGAGACCCACTGAGCAGTTCTTC
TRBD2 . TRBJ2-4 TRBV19 CASSLPSGPQYF TGTGCCAGTAGTCTACCTAGCGGGCCTCAGTACTTC
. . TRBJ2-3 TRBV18 CASLSSLDTQYF TGTGCCAGCTTGTCGAGTCTGGATACGCAGTATTTT
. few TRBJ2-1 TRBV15 CATSRDWTAEQFF TGTGCCACCAGCAGAGATTGGACAGCTGAGCAGTTCTTC
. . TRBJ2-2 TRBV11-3 CASSTSRSSDTGELFF TGTGCCAGCAGCACGAGCCGGAGTTCAGACACCGGGGAGCTGTTTTTT
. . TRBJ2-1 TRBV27 CASSFRGFGNEQFF TGTGCCAGCAGTTTTAGGGGCTTTGGCAATGAGCAGTTCTTC
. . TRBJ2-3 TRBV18 CASSPPPAGSTDTQYF TGTGCCAGCTCACCACCGCCAGCGGGTAGCACAGATACGCAGTATTTT
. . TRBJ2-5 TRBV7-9 CASSLTRGRETQYF TGTGCCAGCAGCTTAACCCGGGGTAGAGAGACCCAGTACTTC
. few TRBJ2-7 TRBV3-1 CASTPSGTLYEQYF TGTGCCAGCACCCCGTCTGGTACCCTCTACGAGCAGTACTTC
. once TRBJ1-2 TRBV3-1 CASSRRSNYGYTF TGTGCCAGCAGCCGCAGATCTAACTATGGCTACACCTTC
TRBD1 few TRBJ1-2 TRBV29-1 CSVDDRVSGYTF TGCAGCGTTGATGACAGGGTTAGCGGCTACACCTTC
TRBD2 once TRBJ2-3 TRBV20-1 CSARDTLAGGGQYF TGCAGTGCTAGAGATACTCTAGCGGGAGGTGGGCAGTATTTT
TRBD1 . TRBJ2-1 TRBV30 CAWTSLDRTGGNEQFF TGTGCCTGGACCAGCCTGGACAGGACGGGCGGTAATGAGCAGTTCTTC
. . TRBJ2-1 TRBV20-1 CSALTQREQFF TGCAGTGCGCTGACTCAGCGAGAGCAGTTCTTC
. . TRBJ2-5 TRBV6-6 CASSYVGSQETQYF TGTGCCAGCAGTTACGTGGGCAGTCAAGAGACCCAGTACTTC
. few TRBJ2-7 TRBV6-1 CASSAWETYEQYF TGTGCCAGCAGTGCTTGGGAAACCTACGAGCAGTACTTC
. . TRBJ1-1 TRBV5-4 CASSLRQPNTEAFF TGTGCCAGCAGCTTACGACAGCCGAACACTGAAGCTTTCTTT
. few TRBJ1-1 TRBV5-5 CASSLLGGGDTEAFF TGTGCCAGCAGCTTGCTCGGGGGTGGGGACACTGAAGCTTTCTTT
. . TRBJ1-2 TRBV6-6 CASSSRRDHGYTF TGTGCCAGCAGTTCCCGCCGAGATCATGGCTACACCTTC